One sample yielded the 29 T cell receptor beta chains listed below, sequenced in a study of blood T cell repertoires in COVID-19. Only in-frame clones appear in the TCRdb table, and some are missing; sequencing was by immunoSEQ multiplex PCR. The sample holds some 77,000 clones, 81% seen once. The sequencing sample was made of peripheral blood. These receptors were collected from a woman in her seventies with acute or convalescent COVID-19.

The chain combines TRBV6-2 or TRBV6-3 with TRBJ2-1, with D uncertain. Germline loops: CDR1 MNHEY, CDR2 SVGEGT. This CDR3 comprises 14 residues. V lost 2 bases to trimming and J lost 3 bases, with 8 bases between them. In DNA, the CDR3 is TGTGCCAGCAGTTACGTATTGAGCTACAATGAGCAGTTCTTC. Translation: CASSYVLSYNEQFF.

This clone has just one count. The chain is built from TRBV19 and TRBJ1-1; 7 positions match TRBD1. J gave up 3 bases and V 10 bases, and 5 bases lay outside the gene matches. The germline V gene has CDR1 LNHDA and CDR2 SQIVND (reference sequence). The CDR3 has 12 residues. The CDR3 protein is CAISDRDTEAFF. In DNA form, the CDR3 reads TGTGCCATTTCAGACAGGGACACTGAAGCTTTCTTT.

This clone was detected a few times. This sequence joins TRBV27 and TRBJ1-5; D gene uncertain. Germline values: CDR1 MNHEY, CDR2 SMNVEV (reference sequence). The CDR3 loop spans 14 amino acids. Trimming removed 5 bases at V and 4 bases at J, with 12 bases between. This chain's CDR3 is CASSPNGNNQPQHF. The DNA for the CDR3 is TGTGCCAGCAGTCCCAACGGGAATAATCAGCCCCAGCATTTT.

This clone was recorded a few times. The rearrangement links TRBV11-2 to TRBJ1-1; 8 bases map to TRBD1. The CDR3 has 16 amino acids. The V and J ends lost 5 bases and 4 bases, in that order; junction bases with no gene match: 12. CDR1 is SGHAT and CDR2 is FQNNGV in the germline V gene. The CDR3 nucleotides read TGTGCCAGCAGCATATCAGGGGGCGTCCTGGGCACTGAAGCTTTCTTT. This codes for CASSISGGVLGTEAFF.

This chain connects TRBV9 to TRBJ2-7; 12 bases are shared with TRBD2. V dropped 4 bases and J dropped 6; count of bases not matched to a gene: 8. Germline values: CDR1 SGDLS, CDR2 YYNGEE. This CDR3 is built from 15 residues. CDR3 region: CASSTRLAGVGEQYF. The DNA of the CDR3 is TGTGCCAGCAGCACCCGACTAGCGGGAGTGGGCGAGCAGTACTTC.

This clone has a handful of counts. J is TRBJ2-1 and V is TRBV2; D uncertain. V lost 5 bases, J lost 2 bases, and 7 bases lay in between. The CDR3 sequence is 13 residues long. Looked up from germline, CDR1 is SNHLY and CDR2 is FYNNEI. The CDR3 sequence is CASSLLPYNEQFF. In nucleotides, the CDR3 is TGTGCCAGCAGTCTACTACCCTACAATGAGCAGTTCTTC.

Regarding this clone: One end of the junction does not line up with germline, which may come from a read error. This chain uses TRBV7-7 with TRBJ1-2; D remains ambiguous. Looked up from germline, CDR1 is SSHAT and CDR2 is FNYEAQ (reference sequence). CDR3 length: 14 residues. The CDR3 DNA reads TGTGCTAGCAGCCCCTTGGTTGGAGACTATGGCTACACCTTC. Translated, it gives CASSPLVGDYGYTF.

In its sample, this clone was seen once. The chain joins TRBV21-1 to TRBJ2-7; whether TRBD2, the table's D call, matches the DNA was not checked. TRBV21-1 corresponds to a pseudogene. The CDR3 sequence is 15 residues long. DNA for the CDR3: TGTGCCAGCAGCTACGGGACTAGCGGGAGGTACGAGCAGTACTTC. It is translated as CASSYGTSGRYEQYF.

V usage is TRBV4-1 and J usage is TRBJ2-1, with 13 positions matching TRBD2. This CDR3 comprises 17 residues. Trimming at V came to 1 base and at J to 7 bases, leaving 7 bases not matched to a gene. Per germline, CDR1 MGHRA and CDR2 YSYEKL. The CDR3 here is CASSQVPLAGGANEQFF. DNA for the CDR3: TGCGCCAGCAGCCAAGTTCCACTAGCGGGAGGGGCAAATGAGCAGTTCTTC.

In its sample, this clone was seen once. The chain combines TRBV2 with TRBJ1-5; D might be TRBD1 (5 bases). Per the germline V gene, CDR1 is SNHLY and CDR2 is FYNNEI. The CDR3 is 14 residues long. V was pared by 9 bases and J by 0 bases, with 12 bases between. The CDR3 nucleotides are TGTGCCAGTAACAGGCGATCTAGCAATCAGCCCCAGCATTTT. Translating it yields CASNRRSSNQPQHF.

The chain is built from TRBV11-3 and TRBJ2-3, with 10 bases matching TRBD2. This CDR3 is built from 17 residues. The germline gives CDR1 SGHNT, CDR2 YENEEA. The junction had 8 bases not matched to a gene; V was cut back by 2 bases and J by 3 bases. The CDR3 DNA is TGTGCCAGCAGCTTATCCAGGGCTAGCGGGAGAACAGATACGCAGTATTTT. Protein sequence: CASSLSRASGRTDTQYF.

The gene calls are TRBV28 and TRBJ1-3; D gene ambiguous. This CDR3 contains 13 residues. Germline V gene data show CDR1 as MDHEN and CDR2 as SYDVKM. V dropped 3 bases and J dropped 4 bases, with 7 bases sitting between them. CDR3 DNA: TGTGCCAGCAGTTTTGGACTAGGAAACACCATATATTTT. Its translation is CASSFGLGNTIYF.

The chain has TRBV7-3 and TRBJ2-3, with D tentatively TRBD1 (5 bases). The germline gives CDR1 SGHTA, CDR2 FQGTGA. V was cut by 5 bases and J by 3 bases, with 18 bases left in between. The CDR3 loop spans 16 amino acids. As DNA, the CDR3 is TGTGCCAGCAGCCCTAGGGGTAGGGCAGCTACAGATACGCAGTATTTT. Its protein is CASSPRGRAATDTQYF.

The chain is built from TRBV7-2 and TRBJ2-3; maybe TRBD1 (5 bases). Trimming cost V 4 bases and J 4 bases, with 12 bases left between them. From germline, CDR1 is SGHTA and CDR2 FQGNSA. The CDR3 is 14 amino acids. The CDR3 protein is CASSSRAGPDTQYF. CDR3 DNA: TGTGCCAGCAGCTCCCGGGCAGGGCCAGATACGCAGTATTTT.

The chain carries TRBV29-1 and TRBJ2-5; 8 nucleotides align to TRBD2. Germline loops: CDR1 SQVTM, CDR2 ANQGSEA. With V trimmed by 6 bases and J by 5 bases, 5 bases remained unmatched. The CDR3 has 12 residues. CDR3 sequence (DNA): TGCAGCGTCGAAAGCGGGAGTGAGACCCAGTACTTC. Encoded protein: CSVESGSETQYF.

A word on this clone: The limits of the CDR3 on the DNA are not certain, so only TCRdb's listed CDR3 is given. This chain's CDR3 is CASSTSGGTYGYTF. V usage is TRBV6-5 and J usage is TRBJ1-2. Germline V gene sequence: CDR1 MNHEY, CDR2 SVGAGI. The CDR3 spans 14 residues, counting both ends.

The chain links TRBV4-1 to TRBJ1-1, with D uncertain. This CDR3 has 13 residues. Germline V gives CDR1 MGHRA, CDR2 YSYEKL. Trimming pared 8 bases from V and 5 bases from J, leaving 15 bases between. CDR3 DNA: TGCGCCAGCTCCCGGGAGATGGGGACTGAAGCTTTCTTT. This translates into CASSREMGTEAFF.

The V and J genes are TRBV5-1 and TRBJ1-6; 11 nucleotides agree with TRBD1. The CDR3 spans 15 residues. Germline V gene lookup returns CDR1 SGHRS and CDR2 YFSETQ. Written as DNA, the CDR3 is TGCCCCCCCCGCGGGGGGGGACAGGGGGATTCACCCCTCCACTTT. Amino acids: CPPRGGGQGDSPLHF.

The chain's CDR3 is CASSEAVGGGSPLHF. Here the CDR3 DNA reads TGTGCCAGCAGTGAAGCTGTCGGGGGGGGTTCACCCCTCCACTTT. The chain employs TRBV2 and TRBJ1-6, with D possibly TRBD1 on 5 matching bases. This CDR3 region has 15 residues. V lost 0 bases and J 9 bases, leaving 12 bases between the germline ends. The germline gives CDR1 SNHLY, CDR2 FYNNEI.

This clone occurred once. DNA of the CDR3: TGTGCCAGCAGTGGAGCGGGGGCCCGGACTGAAGCTTTCTTT. As protein: CASSGAGARTEAFF. The J gene is TRBJ1-1, the V gene TRBV6-1; TRBD1 might be the D (6 bases). The V end lost 4 bases, the J end lost 5 bases, and 14 bases lay between the germline ends. CDR1 is MNHNS, CDR2 SASEGT, per germline. This CDR3 has 14 residues.

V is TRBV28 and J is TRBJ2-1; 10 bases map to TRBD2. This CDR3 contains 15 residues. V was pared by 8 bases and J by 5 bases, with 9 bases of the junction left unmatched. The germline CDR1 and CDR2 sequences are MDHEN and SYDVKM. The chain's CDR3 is CASPPSGSPHNEQFF. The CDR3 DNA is TGTGCCAGCCCCCCTAGCGGGAGCCCCCACAATGAGCAGTTCTTC.

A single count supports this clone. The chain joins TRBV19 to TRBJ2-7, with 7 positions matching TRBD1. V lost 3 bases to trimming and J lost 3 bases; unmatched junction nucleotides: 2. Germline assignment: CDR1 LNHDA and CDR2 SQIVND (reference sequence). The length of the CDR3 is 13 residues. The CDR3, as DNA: TGTGCCAGTAGTATGCAGGGGGTCTACGAGCAGTACTTC. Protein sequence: CASSMQGVYEQYF.

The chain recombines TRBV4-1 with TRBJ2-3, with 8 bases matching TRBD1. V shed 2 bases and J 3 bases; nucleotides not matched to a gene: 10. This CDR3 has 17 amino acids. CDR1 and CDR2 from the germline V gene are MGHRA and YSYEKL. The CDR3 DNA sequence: TGCGCCAGCAGCCAAACAACAGGGGGTCCCCCGACAGATACGCAGTATTTT. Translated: CASSQTTGGPPTDTQYF.

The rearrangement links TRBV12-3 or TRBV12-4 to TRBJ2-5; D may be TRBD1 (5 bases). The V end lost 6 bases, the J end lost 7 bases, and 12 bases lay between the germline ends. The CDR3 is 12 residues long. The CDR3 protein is CASSIGVGTQYF. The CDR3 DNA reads TGTGCCAGCAGCATAGGGGTCGGGACCCAGTACTTC.

CDR3 sequence reads: CASRSGGEQPQHF. DNA of the CDR3: TGCGCCAGCAGGTCAGGGGGCGAGCAGCCCCAGCATTTT. The chain employs TRBV10-2 and TRBJ1-5; TRBD1 agrees at 8 bases. CDR3 length: 13 residues. Per germline, CDR1 WSHSY and CDR2 SAAADI. The J segment lost 7 bases and the V segment lost 6 bases, leaving 5 bases of the junction unmatched.

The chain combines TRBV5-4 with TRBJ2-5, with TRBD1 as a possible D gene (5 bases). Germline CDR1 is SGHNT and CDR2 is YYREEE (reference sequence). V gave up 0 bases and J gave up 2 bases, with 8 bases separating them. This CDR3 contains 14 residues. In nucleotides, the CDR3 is TGTGCCAGCAGCTTGGCCCAGGGTCAAGAGACCCAGTACTTC. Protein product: CASSLAQGQETQYF. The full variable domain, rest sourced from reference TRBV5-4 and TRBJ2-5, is ETGVTQSPTHLIKTRGQQVTLRCSSQSGHNTVSWYQQALGQGPQFIFQYYREEENGRGNFPPRFSGLQFPNYSSELNVNALELDDSALYLCASSLAQGQETQYFGPGTRLLVL.

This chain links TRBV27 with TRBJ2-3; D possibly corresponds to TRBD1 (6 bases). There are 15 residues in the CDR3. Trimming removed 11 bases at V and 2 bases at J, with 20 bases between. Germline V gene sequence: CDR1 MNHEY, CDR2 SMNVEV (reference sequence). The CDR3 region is CAWEGGRSNTDTQYF. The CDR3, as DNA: TGTGCCTGGGAAGGGGGAAGATCTAACACAGATACGCAGTATTTT.

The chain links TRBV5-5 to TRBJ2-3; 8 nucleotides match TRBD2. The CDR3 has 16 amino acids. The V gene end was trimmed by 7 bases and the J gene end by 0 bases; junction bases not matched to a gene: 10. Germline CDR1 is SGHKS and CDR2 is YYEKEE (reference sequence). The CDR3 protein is CASSFGGAHSTDTQYF. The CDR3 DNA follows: TGTGCCAGCTCATTCGGGGGGGCCCATAGCACAGATACGCAGTATTTT.

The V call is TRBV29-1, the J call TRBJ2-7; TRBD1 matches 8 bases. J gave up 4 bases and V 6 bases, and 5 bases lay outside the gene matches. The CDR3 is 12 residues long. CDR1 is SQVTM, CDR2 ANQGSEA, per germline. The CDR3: CSVYRGKYEQYF. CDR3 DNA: TGCAGCGTCTACAGGGGGAAATACGAGCAGTACTTC.